This T cell receptor beta chain originates from a study of blood T cell repertoires in COVID-19. Under the authors' procedure: Scientists estimated how many nucleated cells there were by amplifying reference gene primers. Some clones are missing from TCRdb's copy, which holds only in-frame ones; the method was immunoSEQ multiplex PCR. V and J calls and clone size follow that table, whereas D and trimming were derived from the DNA. The data show roughly 110,000 clones, approximately 90% seen once. The CDR3 has 15 amino acids. CDR1 is MNHEY and CDR2 is SVGEGT in the germline V gene. V was shortened by 5 bases and J by 3 bases, with 14 bases between the two germline ends.

Sequences were obtained from peripheral blood. This chain links TRBV6-2 or TRBV6-3 with TRBJ1-5, with a weak D call TRBD1 (5 bases). This receptor was taken from a man between 45 and 60 years old with active or convalescent COVID-19. CDR3 residues: CASSKSGNTNQPQHF. CDR3 DNA sequence: TGTGCCAGCAGTAAATCAGGGAACACCAATCAGCCCCAGCATTTT.